Presented here are 2 T cell receptor beta chains from one specimen sequenced in a study of blood T cell repertoires in COVID-19. TCRdb's copy holds only in-frame clones and misses some; the assay was immunoSEQ multiplex PCR. The sample consists of a few hundred thousand clones, about 79% of them appearing once. Specimen: peripheral blood. The receptors derive from an elderly man with acute or convalescent COVID-19.

This chain joins TRBV7-9 and TRBJ2-3; D is perhaps TRBD1 (5 bases). V lost 2 bases, J lost 4 bases, and 10 bases lay in between. Germline V gives CDR1 SEHNR, CDR2 FQNEAQ (reference sequence). The CDR3 spans 14 residues. The CDR3, as DNA: TGTGCCAGCAGCTTATCGTCCAGGGCAGATACGCAGTATTTT. Its protein is CASSLSSRADTQYF.

The chain couples TRBV27 to TRBJ2-1; 11 nucleotides agree with TRBD2. The CDR3 totals 17 residues. Per germline, CDR1 MNHEY and CDR2 SMNVEV (reference sequence). The trim removed 5 bases at V and 4 bases at J, leaving 10 bases unmatched. The CDR3 DNA reads TGTGCCAGCAGTCCCTCGTTACTAGCGGGAGTATACAATGAGCAGTTCTTC. It specifies CASSPSLLAGVYNEQFF.